The 13 T cell receptor beta chains below come from one sample, sequenced in a study of blood T cells in healthy people across ages (dated by TCRdb to between 2014 and 2017). The method behind the library was 5' RACE. The listed sequencing device is Illumina HiSeq 2500. A second about 7 to 11 cycle PCR used a sample-barcoded 5' primer and a J-beta primer mix. TCRdb reworked the public reads: Q25 trimming with fastp, MiXCR clone assembly, productive beta chains retained. A single entry per CDR3 protein holds the most common genes and DNA from its merged rows. The sample records 1.5 million to 2 million distinct CDR3 sequences, about 35% of which are singletons. The ten largest make up approximately 11% of the sample. Material for sequencing was blood. The receptor source for this set is a woman aged 25 to 39 in good health.

The genes are TRBV11-2 and TRBJ2-3; 11 bases align to TRBD2. Germline V lookup: CDR1 SGHAT, CDR2 FQNNGV. Trimming at V came to 1 base and at J to 3 bases, leaving 3 bases not matched to a gene. CDR3 length equals 16 residues. The CDR3 loop is CASSLAASGGTDTQYF. CDR3 coding DNA: TGTGCCAGCAGCTTAGCGGCTAGCGGGGGGACAGATACGCAGTATTTT.

This clonotype came up many times. The CDR3 loop reads CASSLYGNSYEQYF. The CDR3 DNA follows: TGTGCCAGCAGCTTGTACGGGAACTCCTACGAGCAGTACTTC. The chain employs TRBV28 and TRBJ2-7, with D maybe TRBD2 (5 bases). CDR1 is MDHEN, CDR2 SYDVKM, per germline. Deletions cut 6 bases from V and 0 bases from J, with 12 bases between. The CDR3 runs 14 residues.

The rearrangement joins TRBV3-1 to TRBJ2-3, with TRBD2 matching 8 bases. Per germline, CDR1 LGHDT and CDR2 YNNKEL (reference sequence). The CDR3 is 15 amino acids. V lost 4 bases and J lost 1; bases outside the gene matches: 4. The DNA of the CDR3 is TGTGCCAGCAGCCCCCTGACTAGCGGCACAGATACGCAGTATTTT. It yields the protein CASSPLTSGTDTQYF.

The CDR3 DNA reads TGTGCCAGCGGCCCAACCCCCGAGGTGGTTACGCAGTATTTT. Protein: CASGPTPEVVTQYF. This chain uses TRBV6-2 or TRBV6-3 with TRBJ2-3; the D is unclear. Germline values: CDR1 MNHEY, CDR2 SVGEGT. The length of the CDR3 is 14 residues. V lost 8 bases to trimming and J lost 8 bases, with 20 bases between them.

This chain joins TRBV10-3 and TRBJ2-1; 10 bases match TRBD2. V was clipped by 7 bases and J by 10 bases; unmatched bases: 13. The CDR3 length is 15 residues. Looked up from germline, CDR1 is ENHRY and CDR2 is SYGVKD. The CDR3 loop reads CAIKEGLAGVREQFF. CDR3 coding DNA: TGTGCCATCAAAGAAGGTCTAGCGGGAGTAAGGGAGCAGTTCTTC.

V is TRBV27 and J is TRBJ1-1, with unresolved D. The germline gives CDR1 MNHEY, CDR2 SMNVEV (reference sequence). The CDR3 extends over 13 amino acids. Trimming cost V 2 bases and J 10 bases, with 14 bases left between them. In DNA, the CDR3 is TGTGCCAGCAGTTTACGGCCCGGTGACGGAGCTTTCTTT. Its translation: CASSLRPGDGAFF.

The rearrangement uses TRBV2 and TRBJ1-4; 8 nucleotides line up with TRBD1. Germline loops: CDR1 SNHLY, CDR2 FYNNEI. The CDR3 is 13 amino acids. Trimming took 6 bases from V and 8 from J; bases not matched to a gene: 5. The CDR3 sequence is CASRGQDKEKLFF. CDR3 nucleotides: TGTGCCAGCAGGGGACAGGATAAGGAAAAACTGTTTTTT.

This chain uses TRBV7-3 with TRBJ2-6, with D maybe TRBD1 (6 bases). The length of the CDR3 is 14 residues. V was clipped by 3 bases and J by 4 bases, with 7 bases between them. Looked up from germline, CDR1 is SGHTA and CDR2 is FQGTGA. The CDR3: CASSFGQGANVLTF. CDR3 sequence (DNA): TGTGCCAGCAGCTTTGGACAGGGGGCCAACGTCCTGACTTTC.

This clonotype was observed a handful of times. This rearrangement joins TRBV5-1 to TRBJ2-7; D gene unclear. The V end lost 2 bases, the J end lost 6 bases, and 15 bases lay between the germline ends. The CDR3 length is 14 residues. Germline V gene data show CDR1 as SGHRS and CDR2 as YFSETQ. CDR3 nucleotides: TGCGCCAGCAGCTTACCGGTCCCCGGCGGCGAGCAGTACTTC. As protein: CASSLPVPGGEQYF.

The rearrangement joins TRBV27 to TRBJ1-1; the D gene is possibly TRBD1 (6 bases). Trimming left V 4 bases short and J 5 bases short, with 14 bases between. Germline lookup yields CDR1 MNHEY and CDR2 SMNVEV (reference sequence). The CDR3 spans 14 residues. CDR3 DNA: TGTGCCAGCAGTTCTGTCAGGGGAAAAACTGAAGCTTTCTTT. It is translated as CASSSVRGKTEAFF.

This clonotype was recorded a few times. The CDR3 sequence: CASTNLPRGETQYF. The CDR3 DNA follows: TGTGCCAGCACCAACCTTCCCAGGGGAGAGACCCAGTACTTC. V and J are TRBV12-3 or TRBV12-4 and TRBJ2-5, with a tentative D call TRBD1 (6 bases). This CDR3 is built from 14 residues. Trimming shortened V by 7 bases and J by 4 bases, and 16 bases separated the two germline ends.

The chain has TRBV27 and TRBJ2-1; 9 bases fit TRBD1. Germline CDR1 MNHEY, CDR2 SMNVEV (reference sequence). This CDR3 has 14 amino acids. The J segment lost 6 bases and the V segment lost 6 bases, leaving 6 bases of the junction unmatched. The DNA of the CDR3 is TGTGCCAGCAGAGGGACAGGGAGCAGCAATGAGCAGTTCTTC. Its protein is CASRGTGSSNEQFF.

The chain recombines TRBV27 with TRBJ2-5; 11 bases line up with TRBD1. The DNA end favors TRBJ2-7, so the J call may be wrong. Germline-derived CDR1 and CDR2 are MNHEY and SMNVEV (reference sequence). CDR3 length: 15 residues. The CDR3 DNA sequence: TGTGCCAGCTGGAGAGCCGGGACAGGGGGCTACGAGCAGTACTTC. Translating gives CASWRAGTGGYEQYF.